These 30 T cell receptor beta chains came from one sample sequenced in a study of glioma-infiltrating T cells after dendritic cell vaccination (dated by TCRdb to 2015 to 2016). This specimen's time point label, per the study, means: after dendritic cell vaccination, including at tumor progression/relapse. Libraries were constructed by the immunoSEQ multiplex PCR assay. The table comes from immuneACCESS by way of TCRdb, which keeps in-frame sequences with V and J called. Part of the clones is missing from these tables; in studies checked, under half for an unresolved V gene and the rest for unknown reasons. Across this sample there are around 87,000 clones, with under 85% seen only once. The ten largest account for roughly 6.8% of the sample. The sequenced sample was blood, obtained after dendritic cell vaccination. These TCRs come from a human donor with glioblastoma.

This clone was picked up one time. The gene calls are TRBV5-1 and TRBJ2-1; 7 bases fit TRBD1. J lost 5 bases, V lost 2 bases, and 4 bases had no gene match. Germline V gene lookup returns CDR1 SGHRS and CDR2 YFSETQ. The CDR3 is 14 residues long. The CDR3 loop is CASSFSGQNNEQFF. As DNA, the CDR3 is TGCGCCAGCAGCTTCTCGGGACAGAACAATGAGCAGTTCTTC.

The chain links TRBV5-1 to TRBJ1-6; D is unclear. This CDR3 contains 15 residues. V was clipped by 2 bases and J by 6 bases, with 12 bases between them. Germline CDR1 and CDR2: SGHRS and YFSETQ. CDR3 sequence reads: CASSLTESINSPLHF. The CDR3 region has the DNA TGCGCCAGCAGCTTAACCGAGAGTATTAATTCACCCCTCCACTTT.

The chain combines TRBV28 with TRBJ2-7; D possibly corresponds to TRBD1 (7 bases). CDR1 and CDR2 (germline): MDHEN, SYDVKM. The CDR3 extends over 15 amino acids. V lost 8 bases and J 0 bases, leaving 17 bases between the germline ends. CDR3 loop: CASGGRQGGSYEQYF. The CDR3 DNA follows: TGTGCCAGCGGGGGGCGACAGGGTGGCTCCTACGAGCAGTACTTC.

The chain joins TRBV11-1 to TRBJ1-2; 7 nucleotides line up with TRBD1. V lost 5 bases, J lost 0 bases, and 12 bases stayed unmatched. The V gene's germline CDR1 is SGHAT and CDR2 FQDESV (reference sequence). There are 17 residues in the CDR3. CDR3 coding DNA: TGTGCCAGCAGCCCAGGGGGTCGAGGACAGGCTAACTATGGCTACACCTTC. Translating gives CASSPGGRGQANYGYTF.

The chain uses TRBV27 and TRBJ2-5; 8 positions agree with TRBD1. The DNA matches TRBJ2-7 better at its end, which makes the J call doubtful. This CDR3 spans 13 amino acids. Germline V lookup: CDR1 MNHEY, CDR2 SMNVEV (reference sequence). CDR3 bases: TGTGCCAGCAGTTGGACAGGGAACTACGAGCAGTACTTC. It codes for CASSWTGNYEQYF.

V is TRBV27 and J is TRBJ2-1, with TRBD2 identical over 12 bases. J gave up 4 bases and V 5 bases, and 6 bases lay outside the gene matches. CDR1 MNHEY and CDR2 SMNVEV come from the germline V gene (reference sequence). CDR3 length: 16 amino acids. The DNA of the CDR3 is TGTGCCAGCAGTATACTAGCGGGGGGCCTTTACAATGAGCAGTTCTTC. As protein: CASSILAGGLYNEQFF.

The rearrangement uses TRBV27 and TRBJ2-2, with 7 bases lining up with TRBD2. V shed 0 bases, J shed 6 bases, and the junction held 7 bases outside the gene matches. CDR3 length: 16 amino acids. Looked up from germline, CDR1 is MNHEY and CDR2 is SMNVEV (reference sequence). The CDR3 DNA follows: TGTGCCAGCAGTTTATCGTCCGACGGGGGGTCCGGGGAGCTGTTTTTT. It codes for CASSLSSDGGSGELFF.

The chain carries TRBV5-4 and TRBJ2-5, with 9 positions matching TRBD2. This CDR3 is 15 amino acids long. Trimming took 0 bases from V and 2 from J; bases not matched to a gene: 2. Per germline, CDR1 SGHNT and CDR2 YYREEE (reference sequence). CDR3 nucleotide sequence: TGTGCCAGCAGCTTGGGACTAGCGGAGCAAGAGACCCAGTACTTC. Its translation is CASSLGLAEQETQYF.

The chain links TRBV15 to TRBJ2-4; 10 nucleotides line up with TRBD1. Losses at the gene ends were 0 bases for V and 7 bases for J; bases not matched to a gene: 6. CDR1 is LNHNV and CDR2 is YYDKDF in the germline V gene (reference sequence). The CDR3 runs to 16 residues. Here the CDR3 DNA reads TGTGCCACCAGCAGAGATCTAGGGACAGGGGCGAACATTCAGTACTTC. It yields the protein CATSRDLGTGANIQYF.

This chain joins TRBV7-2 and TRBJ2-7; D perhaps matches TRBD1 (6 bases). Per germline, CDR1 SGHTA and CDR2 FQGNSA. Trimming stripped 4 bases from V and 5 bases from J, with 15 bases between. The CDR3 runs to 14 residues. DNA for the CDR3: TGTGCCAGCAGCTCCAACAGGGTAATCAACGAGCAGTACTTC. Residues: CASSSNRVINEQYF.

V gene TRBV7-3 combines with J gene TRBJ2-1, with 7 bases that match TRBD2. CDR1 is SGHTA, CDR2 FQGTGA, per germline. Trimming took 1 base from V and 3 from J; bases not matched to a gene: 6. The CDR3 runs to 16 residues. The CDR3 loop is CASSLSFAGDYNEQFF. The CDR3, as DNA: TGTGCCAGCAGCTTAAGCTTCGCGGGGGACTACAATGAGCAGTTCTTC.

Here the CDR3 DNA reads TGCGCCAGCAGCCACCTTACCAGCGCAAACACAGATACGCAGTATTTT. Its translation: CASSHLTSANTDTQYF. V and J are TRBV4-3 and TRBJ2-3; no clear D. The CDR3 consists of 16 residues. Germline loops: CDR1 LGHNA, CDR2 YSLEER. V lost 3 bases, J lost 2 bases, and 15 bases lay in between.

The genes are TRBV4-1 and TRBJ2-7, with 7 bases that match TRBD1. With V trimmed by 1 base and J by 2 bases, 11 bases remained unmatched. The CDR3 spans 17 residues. Germline V gene data show CDR1 as MGHRA and CDR2 as YSYEKL. CDR3 coding DNA: TGCGCCAGCAGCCAAGGCCGGAATCCGGGACAGCCCTACGAGCAGTACTTC. Translation: CASSQGRNPGQPYEQYF.

The chain links TRBV7-2 to TRBJ2-1; 11 nucleotides agree with TRBD2. The junction had 5 bases not matched to a gene; V was cut back by 5 bases and J by 2 bases. CDR1 SGHTA and CDR2 FQGNSA come from the germline V gene. The CDR3 spans 16 residues. CDR3 nucleotides: TGTGCCAGCAGCATAACTAGCGGGGGTGCCTACAATGAGCAGTTCTTC. Translation gives CASSITSGGAYNEQFF.

The chain couples TRBV6-6 to TRBJ2-2, with D possibly TRBD2 on 7 matching bases. Trimming took 7 bases from V and 7 from J, leaving 22 bases between them. Germline values: CDR1 MNHNY, CDR2 SVGAGI (reference sequence). This CDR3 has 16 residues. CDR3 sequence: CASKGGGGRLGGELFF. The CDR3 DNA sequence: TGTGCCAGCAAAGGGGGAGGGGGGCGCCTGGGCGGGGAGCTGTTTTTT.

The V and J genes are TRBV5-4 and TRBJ2-3, with 7 positions matching TRBD1. Germline values: CDR1 SGHNT, CDR2 YYREEE (reference sequence). V lost 4 bases, J lost 5 bases, and 4 bases stayed unmatched. The CDR3 is 13 residues long. The CDR3 DNA reads as TGTGCCAGCAGCCAGGACAGGCAAGATACGCAGTATTTT. Translating gives CASSQDRQDTQYF.

The chain uses TRBV5-1 and TRBJ2-1, with 12 bases that match TRBD2. Trimming removed 7 bases from V and 8 bases from J; junction bases left unmatched: 7. The CDR3 runs to 14 residues. The germline gives CDR1 SGHRS, CDR2 YFSETQ. CDR3 in DNA: TGCGCCAGCTCGACTAGCGGGGGTGGATATGAGCAGTTCTTC. Protein product: CASSTSGGGYEQFF.

The rearrangement links TRBV11-2 to TRBJ1-1; TRBD1 matches 8 bases. Per germline, CDR1 SGHAT and CDR2 FQNNGV. This CDR3 is built from 13 residues. J was trimmed by 4 bases and V by 5 bases; bases with no gene match: 3. The CDR3 sequence: CASSTGGGTEAFF. The CDR3 DNA follows: TGTGCCAGCAGCACAGGGGGGGGCACTGAAGCTTTCTTT.

This CDR3 is CASSDRTGRYGYTF. DNA for the CDR3: TGTGCCAGCAGCGATAGGACAGGGCGCTATGGCTACACCTTC. The chain carries TRBV5-4 and TRBJ1-2; 8 nucleotides line up with TRBD1. The CDR3 totals 14 residues. The germline CDR1 and CDR2 sequences are SGHNT and YYREEE (reference sequence). The V gene end was trimmed by 4 bases and the J gene end by 4 bases; junction bases not matched to a gene: 6.

A few counts support this clone. The rearrangement joins TRBV6-6 to TRBJ2-7, with TRBD2 matching 11 bases. Germline V lookup: CDR1 MNHNY, CDR2 SVGAGI (reference sequence). CDR3 size: 16 residues. After removal of 6 bases from V and 1 base from J, the junction contained 8 bases not matched to a gene. CDR3: CASRRGLAVDSYEQYF. Written as DNA, the CDR3 is TGTGCCAGCAGGAGGGGACTAGCGGTAGATTCCTACGAGCAGTACTTC.

V and J are TRBV6-6 and TRBJ1-4, with 7 bases aligning to TRBD1. In germline, CDR1 is MNHNY, CDR2 SVGAGI (reference sequence). The CDR3 contains 16 residues. With 4 bases clipped from V and 6 bases from J, the junction kept 11 bases outside the gene matches. The CDR3 here is CASSLTGDRADEKLFF. As DNA, the CDR3 is TGTGCCAGCAGTTTAACAGGGGATCGAGCAGATGAAAAACTGTTTTTT.

The chain employs TRBV7-2 and TRBJ2-1; D is unclear. Trimming stripped 5 bases from V and 0 bases from J, with 14 bases between. This CDR3 contains 16 residues. Per the germline V gene, CDR1 is SGHTA and CDR2 is FQGNSA. The CDR3 DNA follows: TGTGCCAGCAGCCACCCGAGTCTGAGCTCCTACAATGAGCAGTTCTTC. Translation: CASSHPSLSSYNEQFF.

This chain links TRBV7-9 with TRBJ2-5, with 9 positions matching TRBD2. This CDR3 has 13 residues. CDR1 is SEHNR, CDR2 FQNEAQ, per germline (reference sequence). V shed 10 bases, J shed 5 bases, and the junction held 8 bases outside the gene matches. CDR3 sequence reads: CATGGGVRETQYF. DNA for the CDR3: TGTGCCACCGGCGGGGGGGTCCGGGAGACCCAGTACTTC.

V is TRBV7-9 and J is TRBJ2-3, with a weak D call TRBD2 (5 bases). This CDR3 comprises 14 residues. The ends were cut back, 3 bases at V and 5 bases at J, with 12 bases in the middle. Germline CDR1 reads SEHNR; CDR2 reads FQNEAQ (reference sequence). The CDR3 DNA reads as TGTGCCAGCAGCTTCGTAGAGGGCGGAGATACGCAGTATTTT. Translated: CASSFVEGGDTQYF.

The V gene is TRBV9, the J gene TRBJ1-2; TRBD1 matches 9 bases. This CDR3 spans 16 amino acids. Trimming took 0 bases from V and 7 from J; bases not matched to a gene: 10. The germline gives CDR1 SGDLS, CDR2 YYNGEE. Here the CDR3 reads CASSVDEDRGYSGYTF. The CDR3 nucleotides are TGTGCCAGCAGCGTAGATGAAGACAGGGGGTACTCTGGCTACACCTTC.

The chain couples TRBV30 to TRBJ2-1, with TRBD1 identical over 10 bases. Germline V CDR1 and CDR2: GTSNPN, SVGIG (reference sequence). The junction had 4 bases not matched to a gene; V was cut back by 7 bases and J by 4 bases. CDR3 length: 13 residues. CDR3 sequence (DNA): TGTGCCTCATGGACAGGGGGGTACAATGAGCAGTTCTTC. Its protein is CASWTGGYNEQFF.

This clone was observed once. The rearrangement joins TRBV19 to TRBJ1-5; TRBD1 matches 7 bases. The CDR3 runs 17 residues. Trimming removed 10 bases from V and 0 bases from J; junction bases left unmatched: 15. From germline, CDR1 is LNHDA and CDR2 SQIVND (reference sequence). As DNA, the CDR3 is TGTGCCACAGCAGGGACAGAAGCTAAAGATAGCAATCAGCCCCAGCATTTT. It encodes CATAGTEAKDSNQPQHF.

The V call is TRBV19, the J call TRBJ2-6; the D gene is possibly TRBD1 (5 bases). There are 16 residues in the CDR3. The V end was cut by 6 bases, the J end by 1 base, with 13 bases between. Looked up from germline, CDR1 is LNHDA and CDR2 is SQIVND (reference sequence). The CDR3 here is CASRAPGQSGANVLTF. The DNA of the CDR3 is TGTGCCAGTAGGGCACCCGGACAATCTGGGGCCAACGTCCTGACTTTC.

V is TRBV5-6 and J is TRBJ1-1, with D unclear. Germline values: CDR1 SGHDT, CDR2 YYEEEE. This CDR3 contains 11 residues. Trimming shortened V by 0 bases and J by 11 bases, and 8 bases separated the two germline ends. The CDR3, as DNA: TGTGCCAGCAGCTTGGGGTTGGAGGCTTTCTTT. This codes for CASSLGLEAFF.

V and J are TRBV6-1 and TRBJ1-1; D not certain. The V gene's germline CDR1 is MNHNS and CDR2 SASEGT. This CDR3 comprises 14 residues. V was pared by 6 bases and J by 6 bases, with 17 bases between. CDR3 sequence reads: CASRIEAGAPEAFF. In nucleotides, the CDR3 is TGTGCCAGCAGGATAGAAGCGGGCGCCCCTGAAGCTTTCTTT.